The 25 T cell receptor beta chains below come from one sample, sequenced in a study of blood T cell repertoires in COVID-19. Method: immunoSEQ multiplex PCR; TCRdb's copy keeps in-frame clones and lacks some. The sample has 86,000 or so clones, about nine tenths seen once. The sequenced sample consisted of peripheral blood. The source is a woman aged 50 to 60 in a cohort sampled during active COVID-19.

The chain recombines TRBV28 with TRBJ1-3; D unresolved. This CDR3 comprises 18 residues. Germline lookup yields CDR1 MDHEN and CDR2 SYDVKM. V was clipped by 5 bases and J by 0 bases, with 20 bases between them. In DNA form, the CDR3 reads TGTGCCAGCAGTCCAACCCCACAGAGAGTCCACTCTGGAAACACCATATATTTT. Amino acid sequence: CASSPTPQRVHSGNTIYF.

This chain connects TRBV27 to TRBJ1-6, with TRBD1 identical over 7 bases. CDR3 length equals 18 residues. V dropped 5 bases and J dropped 0; count of bases not matched to a gene: 10. Germline V gene sequence: CDR1 MNHEY, CDR2 SMNVEV (reference sequence). The CDR3 here is CASSPKGARSSYNSPLHF. In DNA, the CDR3 is TGTGCCAGCAGTCCAAAGGGGGCTCGGAGCTCCTATAATTCACCCCTCCACTTT.

This clone showed up just a few times. The chain joins TRBV7-9 to TRBJ2-1; tentative D call: TRBD1 (5 bases). V lost 5 bases and J lost 6, with 11 bases in between. The CDR3 spans 13 residues. Per germline, CDR1 SEHNR and CDR2 FQNEAQ (reference sequence). In DNA form, the CDR3 reads TGTGCCAGCAGCAGCCAGGGTGGCAATGAGCAGTTCTTC. It is translated as CASSSQGGNEQFF. The whole variable domain, filled in from reference TRBV7-9 and TRBJ2-1, reads DTGVSQNPRHKITKRGQNVTFRCDPISEHNRLYWYRQTLGQGPEFLTYFQNEAQLEKSRLLSDRFSAERPKGSFSTLEIQRTEQGDSAMYLCASSSQGGNEQFFGPGTRLTVL.

The chain carries TRBV6-6 and TRBJ1-2; 10 nucleotides agree with TRBD1. The CDR3 sequence is 15 residues long. V shed 5 bases, J shed 0 bases, and the junction held 3 bases outside the gene matches. Looked up from germline, CDR1 is MNHNY and CDR2 is SVGAGI (reference sequence). DNA of the CDR3: TGTGCCAGCAGTCCCGGGACAGGGGCTAACTATGGCTACACCTTC. This codes for CASSPGTGANYGYTF.

As DNA, the CDR3 is TGTGCCAGCAGCTATAGCAATCAGCCCCAGCATTTT. Its translation is CASSYSNQPQHF. The chain employs TRBV12-3 or TRBV12-4 and TRBJ1-5; D is undetermined. CDR3 length: 12 residues. The ends were cut back, 6 bases at V and 0 bases at J, with 3 bases in the middle.

The CDR3 coding sequence is TGTGCCATCAGTGGACAGGGGGGAGGATCACCCCTCCACTTT. This codes for CAISGQGGGSPLHF. V usage is TRBV10-3 and J usage is TRBJ1-6; 9 nucleotides align to TRBD1. Germline CDR1 reads ENHRY; CDR2 reads SYGVKD. The CDR3 has 14 residues. The V segment lost 4 bases and the J segment 10 bases; nucleotides outside the gene matches: 5.

This chain uses TRBV7-2 with TRBJ2-6; TRBD2 is a possible D gene (5 bases). V lost 5 bases and J 1 base, leaving 12 bases between the germline ends. The CDR3 runs 16 residues. Germline V gene data show CDR1 as SGHTA and CDR2 as FQGNSA. Here the CDR3 reads CASSLDSGSGANVLTF. As DNA, the CDR3 is TGTGCCAGCAGCCTGGACTCGGGGTCTGGGGCCAACGTCCTGACTTTC. Full variable domain (remainder filled in from reference TRBV7-2 and TRBJ2-6): GAGVSQSPSNKVTEKGKDVELRCDPISGHTALYWYRQSLGQGLEFLIYFQGNSAPDKSGLPSDRFSAERTGGSVSTLTIQRTQQEDSAVYLCASSLDSGSGANVLTFGAGSRLTVL.

The J gene is TRBJ2-3, the V gene TRBV7-8; TRBD2 agrees at 11 bases. V was clipped by 5 bases and J by 0 bases; unmatched bases: 4. In germline, CDR1 is SGHVS, CDR2 FQNEAQ. This CDR3 comprises 16 residues. The CDR3 DNA follows: TGTGCCAGCAGCCCTCGACTAGCGGGGAGCACAGATACGCAGTATTTT. This codes for CASSPRLAGSTDTQYF. The full variable domain, rest sourced from reference TRBV7-8 and TRBJ2-3, is GAGVSQSPRYKVAKRGQDVALRCDPISGHVSLFWYQQALGQGPEFLTYFQNEAQLDKSGLPSDRFFAERPEGSVSTLKIQRTQQEDSAVYLCASSPRLAGSTDTQYFGPGTRLTVL.

CDR3 coding DNA: TGTGCCAGTAGCCCCGGCGGGGGGGCAAATTCACCCCTCCACTTT. Its protein is CASSPGGGANSPLHF. J is TRBJ1-6 and V is TRBV19; D is possibly TRBD1 (6 bases). V gave up 6 bases and J gave up 7 bases, with 16 bases separating them. The germline V gene encodes CDR1 LNHDA and CDR2 SQIVND (reference sequence). The CDR3 consists of 15 residues.

The rearrangement links TRBV6-4 to TRBJ2-1, with a weak D call TRBD2 (6 bases). Per the germline V gene, CDR1 is MRHNA and CDR2 is SNTAGT. This CDR3 has 17 residues. Trimming removed 2 bases from V and 2 bases from J, with 16 bases in between. In DNA form, the CDR3 reads TGTGCCAGCAGTGACGGTGTTCCAGGGACTGCCTACAATGAGCAGTTCTTC. Its protein product is CASSDGVPGTAYNEQFF.

V gene TRBV7-9 combines with J gene TRBJ1-5, with D uncertain. Trimming removed 5 bases from V and 4 bases from J, with 9 bases in between. CDR3 size: 13 residues. Per germline, CDR1 SEHNR and CDR2 FQNEAQ (reference sequence). The CDR3 coding sequence is TGTGCCAGCAGCCTAGACGGGAATCAGCCCCAGCATTTT. Translation: CASSLDGNQPQHF.

This clone was recorded once. This chain links TRBV19 with TRBJ1-1, with D perhaps TRBD1 (5 bases). The CDR3 extends over 16 amino acids. The V gene's germline CDR1 is LNHDA and CDR2 SQIVND (reference sequence). Trimming removed 6 bases at V and 0 bases at J, with 17 bases between. CDR3 loop: CASSDLSQGVNTEAFF. CDR3 sequence (DNA): TGTGCCAGTAGCGACCTATCCCAAGGGGTGAACACTGAAGCTTTCTTT.

The chain combines TRBV29-1 with TRBJ2-3; D uncertain. V lost 6 bases, J lost 4 bases, and 8 bases lay in between. From germline, CDR1 is SQVTM and CDR2 ANQGSEA. There are 11 residues in the CDR3. As DNA, the CDR3 is TGCAGCGTATCAAGCGCAGATACGCAGTATTTT. Amino acid sequence: CSVSSADTQYF.

The rearrangement joins TRBV11-2 to TRBJ2-7; TRBD1 aligns across 7 bases. J gave up 7 bases and V 5 bases, and 11 bases lay outside the gene matches. CDR1 is SGHAT and CDR2 is FQNNGV in the germline V gene. The CDR3 is made up of 14 amino acids. The CDR3 loop reads CASSPWTGLEEQYF. CDR3 sequence (DNA): TGTGCCAGCAGCCCCTGGACAGGCCTAGAGGAGCAGTACTTC.

The chain combines TRBV2 with TRBJ1-4; D is perhaps TRBD1 (5 bases). Trimming removed 3 bases from V and 6 bases from J, with 14 bases in between. From germline, CDR1 is SNHLY and CDR2 FYNNEI. The length of the CDR3 is 15 residues. DNA for the CDR3: TGTGCCAGCAGTGAGGGGGGTCAGTTTCATGAAAAACTGTTTTTT. Its protein product is CASSEGGQFHEKLFF.

This chain joins TRBV23-1 and TRBJ1-5, with 11 bases that match TRBD1. Being an ORF, TRBV23-1 has a function that is uncertain. The CDR3 is made up of 14 amino acids. V was pared by 6 bases and J by 5 bases, with 3 bases of the junction left unmatched. Here the CDR3 reads CASSRDRGYQPQHF. DNA for the CDR3: TGCGCCAGCAGCCGGGACAGGGGGTATCAGCCCCAGCATTTT.

The rearrangement uses TRBV18 and TRBJ2-1; 9 bases match TRBD2. This CDR3 comprises 16 residues. V lost 6 bases, J lost 5 bases, and 11 bases stayed unmatched. The germline V gene encodes CDR1 KGHSH and CDR2 LQKENI. The CDR3 bases are TGTGCCAGCTCTCTCAGTGTGACTAGCGGACACAATGAGCAGTTCTTC. Amino acids: CASSLSVTSGHNEQFF.

This chain joins TRBV7-2 and TRBJ2-1, with D possibly being TRBD1 (6 bases). Trimming removed 3 bases from V and 5 bases from J, with 11 bases in between. Germline lookup yields CDR1 SGHTA and CDR2 FQGNSA. The CDR3 covers 14 residues. The CDR3 reads CASSLGRGNNEQFF. Here the CDR3 DNA reads TGTGCCAGCAGCTTGGGCAGGGGTAACAATGAGCAGTTCTTC. The full variable domain, with the rest looked up from reference TRBV7-2 and TRBJ2-1, is GAGVSQSPSNKVTEKGKDVELRCDPISGHTALYWYRQSLGQGLEFLIYFQGNSAPDKSGLPSDRFSAERTGGSVSTLTIQRTQQEDSAVYLCASSLGRGNNEQFFGPGTRLTVL.

The V call is TRBV6-6, the J call TRBJ1-3; 7 bases map to TRBD1. V was clipped by 10 bases and J by 2 bases; unmatched bases: 8. Germline V gene data show CDR1 as MNHNY and CDR2 as SVGAGI (reference sequence). The CDR3 has 14 amino acids. CDR3 loop: CAKWNRGAGNTIYF. CDR3 DNA: TGTGCCAAATGGAACAGGGGAGCTGGAAACACCATATATTTT.

The CDR3 loop is CASWSGGNTIYF. CDR3 DNA sequence: TGTGCCAGTTGGTCGGGGGGAAACACCATATATTTT. The V and J genes are TRBV6-5 and TRBJ1-3; D is unclear. Trimming stripped 9 bases from V and 4 bases from J, with 10 bases between. CDR3 length: 12 amino acids. Germline-derived CDR1 and CDR2 are MNHEY and SVGAGI.

The chain couples TRBV5-1 to TRBJ2-3, with 12 bases identical to TRBD2. Per the germline V gene, CDR1 is SGHRS and CDR2 is YFSETQ. V lost 4 bases and J lost 6; bases outside the gene matches: 12. This CDR3 is built from 17 residues. CDR3 nucleotide sequence: TGCGCCAGCAGCAGGAGGGAGACTAGCGGGAGATCCGATACGCAGTATTTT. Translated: CASSRRETSGRSDTQYF.

The gene calls are TRBV24-1 and TRBJ2-1, with a weak D call TRBD2 (5 bases). From germline, CDR1 is KGHDR and CDR2 SFDVKD. Trimming cost V 9 bases and J 3 bases, with 11 bases left between them. This CDR3 comprises 13 residues. The CDR3 protein is CATPPGDYNEQFF. The CDR3 region has the DNA TGTGCCACCCCCCCCGGGGACTACAATGAGCAGTTCTTC.

The CDR3 sequence is CASSPRGPGQGNSPLHF. For the CDR3, the DNA is TGTGCCAGCAGCCCCCGGGGCCCGGGACAGGGAAATTCACCCCTCCACTTT. The chain uses TRBV3-1 (or the pseudogene TRBV3-2) and TRBJ1-6; TRBD1 aligns across 9 bases. The germline V gene has CDR1 LGHDT and CDR2 YNNKEL (reference sequence). The junction had 11 bases not matched to a gene; V was cut back by 4 bases and J by 7 bases. The CDR3 contains 17 residues.

The CDR3 nucleotides read TGCGCCAGCAGCCAACCCGGGAGGGGGCAACGGCCCCAGCATTTT. This sequence encodes CASSQPGRGQRPQHF. The chain employs TRBV4-1 and TRBJ1-5; 7 positions match TRBD1. CDR1 MGHRA and CDR2 YSYEKL come from the germline V gene. The CDR3 runs 15 residues. V was pared by 2 bases and J by 9 bases, with 10 bases of the junction left unmatched.

This chain joins TRBV15 and TRBJ2-5, with unresolved D. Trimming shortened V by 0 bases and J by 5 bases, and 7 bases separated the two germline ends. This CDR3 contains 13 residues. Germline CDR1 LNHNV, CDR2 YYDKDF (reference sequence). In DNA form, the CDR3 reads TGTGCCACCAGCAGAGACCACGGGGAGACCCAGTACTTC. Its protein product is CATSRDHGETQYF.